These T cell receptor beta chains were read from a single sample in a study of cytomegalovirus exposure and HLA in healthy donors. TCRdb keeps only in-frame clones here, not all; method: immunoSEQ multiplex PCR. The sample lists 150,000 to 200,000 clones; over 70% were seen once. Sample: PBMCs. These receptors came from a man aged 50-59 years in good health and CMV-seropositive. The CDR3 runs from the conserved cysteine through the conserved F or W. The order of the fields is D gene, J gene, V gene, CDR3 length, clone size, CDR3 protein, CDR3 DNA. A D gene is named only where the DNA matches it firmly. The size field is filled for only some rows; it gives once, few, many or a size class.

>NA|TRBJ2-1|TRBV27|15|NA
CASSLSGAQYNEQFF
TGTGCCAGCAGTTTATCGGGGGCCCAATACAATGAGCAGTTCTTC
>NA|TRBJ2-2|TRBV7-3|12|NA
CASSSTGGELFF
TGTGCCAGCAGCTCCACCGGCGGGGAGCTGTTTTTT
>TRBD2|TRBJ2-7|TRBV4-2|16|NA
CASSQETSGTAYEQYF
TGTGCCAGCAGCCAAGAGACTAGCGGGACCGCCTACGAGCAGTACTTC
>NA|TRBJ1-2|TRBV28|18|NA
CASIPPGTGTLANYGYTF
TGTGCCAGCATCCCGCCCGGGACGGGGACTTTAGCTAACTATGGCTACACCTTC
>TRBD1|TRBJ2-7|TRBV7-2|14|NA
CASNPGTGGLQQYF
TGTGCCAGCAACCCCGGGACAGGGGGTCTCCAGCAGTACTTC
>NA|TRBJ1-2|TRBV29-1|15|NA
CSVEATDAGNYGYTF
TGCAGCGTTGAAGCCACAGACGCAGGAAACTATGGCTACACCTTC
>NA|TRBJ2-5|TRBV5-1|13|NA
CASSLDNEETQYF
TGCGCCAGCAGCTTGGACAACGAAGAGACCCAGTACTTC
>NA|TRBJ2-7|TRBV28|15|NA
CASSFSGGVLYEQYF
TGTGCCAGCAGTTTCAGCGGAGGGGTACTCTACGAGCAGTACTTC
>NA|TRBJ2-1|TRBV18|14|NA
CASSLSLAENEQFF
TGTGCCAGCTCACTTTCCTTAGCGGAAAATGAGCAGTTCTTC
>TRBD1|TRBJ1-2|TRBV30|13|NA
CAWSPDRERGYTF
TGTGCCTGGAGCCCGGACAGGGAGAGGGGCTACACCTTC
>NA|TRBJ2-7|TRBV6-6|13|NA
CASSQGIAYEQYF
TGTGCCAGCAGCCAGGGTATCGCCTACGAGCAGTACTTC
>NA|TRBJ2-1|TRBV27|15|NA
CASSLVLSSYNEQFF
TGTGCCAGCAGTTTAGTCCTAAGCTCCTACAATGAGCAGTTCTTC
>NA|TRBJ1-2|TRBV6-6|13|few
CASSADTNYGYTF
TGTGCCAGCAGTGCCGACACAAACTATGGCTACACCTTC
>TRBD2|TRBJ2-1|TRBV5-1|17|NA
CASSFLGAAGGYNEQFF
TGCGCCAGCAGCTTCCTTGGTGCCGCGGGGGGCTACAATGAGCAGTTCTTC
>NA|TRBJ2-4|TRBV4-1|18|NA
CASSQGTPLGVSKNIQYF
TGCGCCAGCAGCCAAGGGACACCGTTAGGTGTATCCAAAAACATTCAGTACTTC
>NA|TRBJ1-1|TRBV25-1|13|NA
CASSELGRTEAFF
TGTGCCAGCAGTGAATTGGGGAGGACTGAAGCTTTCTTT
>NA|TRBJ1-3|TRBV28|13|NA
CASSPLSGNTIYF
TGTGCCAGCAGTCCCCTCTCTGGAAACACCATATATTTT
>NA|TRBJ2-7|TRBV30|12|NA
CAWSEQIYEQYF
TGTGCCTGGAGTGAACAGATCTACGAGCAGTACTTC
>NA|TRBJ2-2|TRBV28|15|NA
CASSRDFGWTGELFF
TGTGCCAGCAGTCGGGACTTCGGGTGGACCGGGGAGCTGTTTTTT
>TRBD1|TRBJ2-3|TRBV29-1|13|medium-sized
CSGSTGLQDTQYF
TGCAGCGGATCGACAGGGCTGCAAGATACGCAGTATTTT
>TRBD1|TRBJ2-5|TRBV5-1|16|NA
CASSPMDRNYQETQYF
TGCGCCAGCAGCCCGATGGACAGGAATTATCAAGAGACCCAGTACTTC
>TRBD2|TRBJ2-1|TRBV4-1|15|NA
CASSHPGGPPNEQFF
TGCGCCAGCAGCCACCCGGGGGGGCCCCCAAATGAGCAGTTCTTC
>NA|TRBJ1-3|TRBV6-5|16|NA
CASSYRGSGRGNTIYF
TGTGCCAGCAGTTACCGCGGGTCCGGGAGAGGAAACACCATATATTTT
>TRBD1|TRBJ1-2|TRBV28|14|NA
CASFHTGTVYGYTF
TGTGCCAGTTTCCATACAGGGACAGTCTATGGCTACACCTTC
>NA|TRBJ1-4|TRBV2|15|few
CASSEAGRGGEKLFF
TGTGCCAGCAGTGAAGCGGGGAGGGGGGGGGAAAAACTGTTTTTT
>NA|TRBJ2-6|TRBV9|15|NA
CASSGRDSGANVLTF
TGTGCCAGCAGTGGCAGGGACTCTGGGGCCAACGTCCTGACTTTC
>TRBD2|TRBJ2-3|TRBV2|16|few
CASSFRTSGGLDTQYF
TGTGCCAGCAGTTTTCGGACTAGCGGGGGGCTCGATACGCAGTATTTT
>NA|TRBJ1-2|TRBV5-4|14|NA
CASSFGGDVYGYTF
TGTGCCAGCAGCTTCGGGGGGGACGTCTATGGCTACACCTTC
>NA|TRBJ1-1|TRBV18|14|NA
CASSPVTGSTEAFF
TGTGCCAGCTCTCCAGTCACCGGGAGCACTGAAGCTTTCTTT
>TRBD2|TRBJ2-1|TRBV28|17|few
CASSPPLGSSGKNEQFF
TGTGCCAGCAGTCCTCCCCTCGGGTCTAGCGGGAAGAATGAGCAGTTCTTC
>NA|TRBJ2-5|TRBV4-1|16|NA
CASSHGTMRWTETQYF
TGCGCCAGCAGCCACGGTACGATGAGATGGACTGAGACCCAGTACTTC
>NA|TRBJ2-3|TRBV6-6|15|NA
CASSYGQGWTDTQYF
TGTGCCAGCAGTTACGGGCAGGGGTGGACAGATACGCAGTATTTT
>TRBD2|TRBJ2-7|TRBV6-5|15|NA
CASSQPGTSGYEQYF
TGTGCCAGCAGCCAACCCGGGACTAGCGGCTACGAGCAGTACTTC
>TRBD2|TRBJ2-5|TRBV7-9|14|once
CASSEGLAQETQYF
TGTGCCAGCAGCGAAGGACTAGCCCAAGAGACCCAGTACTTC
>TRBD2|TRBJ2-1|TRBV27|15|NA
CASSPAGAGYNEQFF
TGTGCCAGCAGCCCAGCGGGAGCCGGATACAATGAGCAGTTCTTC
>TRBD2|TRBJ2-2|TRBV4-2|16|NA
CASSQGGAGVTGELFF
TGTGCCAGCAGCCAAGGGGGAGCGGGAGTTACCGGGGAGCTGTTTTTT
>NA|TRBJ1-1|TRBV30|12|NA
CAWSQNRVEAFF
TGTGCCTGGAGCCAAAACAGGGTTGAAGCTTTCTTT
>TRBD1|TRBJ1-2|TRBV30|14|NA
CAWSVAGTGTGYTF
TGTGCCTGGAGTGTCGCCGGGACAGGGACCGGCTACACCTTC
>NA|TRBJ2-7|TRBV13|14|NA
CASSRTDGKYEQYF
TGTGCCAGCAGCCGAACCGACGGGAAATACGAGCAGTACTTC
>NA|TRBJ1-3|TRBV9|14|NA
CASSVEGAGNTIYF
TGTGCCAGCAGCGTAGAAGGAGCCGGAAACACCATATATTTT
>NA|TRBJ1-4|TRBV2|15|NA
CASSEMGGGGEKLFF
TGTGCCAGCAGTGAAATGGGCGGGGGTGGTGAAAAACTGTTTTTT
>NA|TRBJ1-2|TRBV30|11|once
CAWSENHGYTF
TGTGCCTGGTCCGAGAACCATGGCTACACCTTC
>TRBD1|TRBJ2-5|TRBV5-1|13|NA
CASSIQGAETQYF
TGCGCCAGCAGCATACAGGGGGCTGAGACCCAGTACTTC
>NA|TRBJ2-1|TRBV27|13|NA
CASGWGGPNEQFF
TGTGCCAGCGGGTGGGGGGGGCCTAATGAGCAGTTCTTC
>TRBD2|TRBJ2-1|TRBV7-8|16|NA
CASSLGPGTTHNEQFF
TGTGCCAGCAGCTTAGGCCCCGGGACTACTCACAATGAGCAGTTCTTC
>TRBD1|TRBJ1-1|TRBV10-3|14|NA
CAIREGGAYTEAFF
TGTGCCATCAGGGAAGGGGGCGCTTACACTGAAGCTTTCTTT